The T cell receptor beta chain under discussion was sequenced for a study of blood T cell repertoires in COVID-19. The V gene lost 4 bases and the J gene lost 5 bases, with 17 bases spanning the gap. The CDR3 sequence is 15 residues long. Looked up from germline, CDR1 is LGHDT and CDR2 is YNNKEL (reference sequence). The repertoire was sequenced with immunoSEQ multiplex PCR; TCRdb's copy has only in-frame clones and lacks some. The sample has approximately 6,000 clones, roughly 90% seen once. The sequenced sample consisted of peripheral blood. This rearrangement joins TRBV3-1 (or the pseudogene TRBV3-2) to TRBJ1-1, with D maybe TRBD1 (5 bases). The clonotype comes from a human donor in a cohort sampled during active COVID-19. The CDR3 region has the DNA TGTGCCAGCAGCCGAGTGGAGGGGTCGGGGACTGAAGCTTTCTTT. Translating gives CASSRVEGSGTEAFF.